The 29 T cell receptor beta chains in this list originate from one sample, sequenced in a study of cytomegalovirus exposure and HLA in healthy donors listed by TCRdb under 2017. The protocol used for the library was the immunoSEQ multiplex PCR assay. For the multiplex PCR, a mixture combining 60 forward primers for TCR Vbeta segments and 13 reverse primers for TCR Jbeta segments was used. The immuneACCESS repertoire file appears here via TCRdb, limited to in-frame rearrangements. These files lack a portion of the clones; in checked studies, under half of the deficit traces to unresolved V genes, and the cause of the others is not known. The sample records around 200,000 clones, about 85% of which are singletons. The ten largest make up about 9.4% of the sample. Source material: PBMCs. The receptors were gathered from a woman between 45 and 65 years old in good health and CMV-seropositive.

Only one count was recorded for this clone. The chain recombines TRBV10-3 with TRBJ2-7; TRBD1 matches 9 bases. CDR1 ENHRY and CDR2 SYGVKD come from the germline V gene. The CDR3 runs 13 residues. V was pared by 10 bases and J by 2 bases, with 6 bases of the junction left unmatched. CDR3 residues: CATLRDRAYEQYF. In nucleotides, the CDR3 is TGTGCCACCTTGCGGGACAGGGCCTACGAGCAGTACTTC.

This clone was recorded only once. The chain is built from TRBV10-1 and TRBJ1-4, with 8 positions matching TRBD1. The CDR3 covers 16 residues. The germline V gene has CDR1 WNHNN and CDR2 SYGVQD (reference sequence). V dropped 1 base and J dropped 3; count of bases not matched to a gene: 4. As DNA, the CDR3 is TGCGCCAGCAGTGAGTTCGGGACAGGATCTAATGAAAAACTGTTTTTT. It translates to CASSEFGTGSNEKLFF.

The chain links TRBV7-9 to TRBJ1-4, with TRBD1 matching 8 bases. CDR1 is SEHNR, CDR2 FQNEAQ, per germline (reference sequence). V dropped 1 base and J dropped 8; count of bases not matched to a gene: 12. The CDR3 is 17 amino acids. The CDR3 is CASSLGLTRDRREKLFF. CDR3 nucleotides: TGTGCCAGCAGCTTAGGGCTGACTCGGGACAGGAGGGAAAAACTGTTTTTT.

This sequence joins TRBV7-3 and TRBJ2-2; tentatively, D is TRBD1 (5 bases). From germline, CDR1 is SGHTA and CDR2 FQGTGA. The CDR3 length is 16 residues. V lost 0 bases, J lost 4 bases, and 12 bases lay in between. This CDR3 is CASSLTAGLGTGELFF. The CDR3, as DNA: TGTGCCAGCAGCTTAACGGCAGGGTTGGGCACCGGGGAGCTGTTTTTT.

The chain uses TRBV6-6 and TRBJ2-7, with 11 bases lining up with TRBD1. Germline assignment: CDR1 MNHNY and CDR2 SVGAGI (reference sequence). The CDR3 contains 14 residues. V lost 5 bases, J lost 5 bases, and 5 bases stayed unmatched. CDR3 coding DNA: TGTGCCAGCAGTGGGGACAGGGGGGTCCACGAGCAGTACTTC. Protein product: CASSGDRGVHEQYF.

The CDR3 reads CASANQVSPLHF. The CDR3 DNA reads TGCGCCAGCGCGAACCAGGTTTCACCCCTCCACTTT. The V gene is TRBV10-2, the J gene TRBJ1-6, with D uncertain. V gave up 8 bases and J gave up 9 bases, with 11 bases separating them. From germline, CDR1 is WSHSY and CDR2 SAAADI. The CDR3 spans 12 residues.

The rearrangement joins TRBV19 to TRBJ1-4; 8 nucleotides line up with TRBD1. Germline CDR1 reads LNHDA; CDR2 reads SQIVND (reference sequence). The CDR3 extends over 14 amino acids. J gave up 6 bases and V 3 bases, and 3 bases lay outside the gene matches. The CDR3 is CASSIRGLDEKLFF. The CDR3 coding sequence is TGTGCCAGTAGTATCAGGGGGCTGGATGAAAAACTGTTTTTT.

The rearrangement links TRBV5-1 to TRBJ2-2; D is possibly TRBD1 (6 bases). The V and J ends lost 0 bases and 3 bases respectively, with 9 bases between them. The CDR3 runs 15 residues. Germline lookup yields CDR1 SGHRS and CDR2 YFSETQ. The chain's CDR3 is CASSLVSGDTGELFF. CDR3 bases: TGCGCCAGCAGCTTGGTGTCAGGGGACACCGGGGAGCTGTTTTTT.

J is TRBJ1-4 and V is TRBV6-6; D perhaps matches TRBD1 (6 bases). Per the germline V gene, CDR1 is MNHNY and CDR2 is SVGAGI (reference sequence). CDR3 length: 14 amino acids. V shed 1 base and J shed 8 bases, with 11 bases lying between them. The DNA for the CDR3 is TGTGCCAGCAGTTACTACAGGGTCCCCGAAAAACTGTTTTTT. This encodes CASSYYRVPEKLFF.

CDR3 DNA sequence: TGCGCCAGCAGCGGGTGGACAGGGAGGGGATGGGATGAGCAGTTCTTC. This encodes CASSGWTGRGWDEQFF. The genes are TRBV5-1 and TRBJ2-1, with D possibly TRBD1 on 8 matching bases. CDR1 and CDR2 from the germline V gene are SGHRS and YFSETQ. Trimming took off 4 bases at V and 8 bases at J, with 22 bases between the two ends. The CDR3 spans 16 residues.

CDR3: CASSLVSGGTMNTEAFF. In nucleotides, the CDR3 is TGTGCCAGCAGCTTAGTATCCGGGGGAACGATGAACACTGAAGCTTTCTTT. This chain links TRBV7-2 with TRBJ1-1; possible D gene TRBD1, 5 bases. V lost 1 base and J 0 bases, leaving 15 bases between the germline ends. This CDR3 region has 17 residues. Germline-derived CDR1 and CDR2 are SGHTA and FQGNSA.

The chain has TRBV30 and TRBJ1-2, with D possibly being TRBD1 (5 bases). The CDR3 extends over 10 amino acids. Germline V gene lookup returns CDR1 GTSNPN and CDR2 SVGIG (reference sequence). Trimming cost V 6 bases and J 7 bases, with 9 bases left between them. The CDR3 nucleotides are TGTGCCTGTTTCAGGGTTGGCTACACCTTC. This sequence encodes CACFRVGYTF.

A single count supports this clone. The chain recombines TRBV2 with TRBJ1-2; D unclear. The CDR3 has 13 residues. Germline V CDR1 and CDR2: SNHLY, FYNNEI. Between the trimmed V and J ends, which lost 3 bases and 0 bases, there was a span of 5 bases. The CDR3 loop reads CASSDSSNYGYTF. Here the CDR3 DNA reads TGTGCCAGCAGTGACAGTTCTAACTATGGCTACACCTTC.

The gene calls are TRBV2 and TRBJ2-5, with 16 bases aligning to TRBD2. The CDR3 loop spans 17 amino acids. The V gene end was trimmed by 6 bases and the J gene end by 5 bases; junction bases not matched to a gene: 9. CDR1 is SNHLY, CDR2 FYNNEI, per germline. The DNA of the CDR3 is TGTGCCAGCAGCCCTGGGGGACTAGCGGGGGGGCTGGAGACCCAGTACTTC. Translated: CASSPGGLAGGLETQYF.

The chain uses TRBV7-9 and TRBJ1-2; D not certain. Trimming took 9 bases from V and 0 from J, leaving 11 bases between them. Per germline, CDR1 SEHNR and CDR2 FQNEAQ (reference sequence). There are 13 residues in the CDR3. CDR3 in DNA: TGTGCCAGTTGGGCTGAGACTAACTATGGCTACACCTTC. Translation gives CASWAETNYGYTF.

This clone was observed a few times. The V gene is TRBV12-5, the J gene TRBJ1-5; 8 bases align to TRBD1. Per germline, CDR1 LGHNT and CDR2 FRNRAP. The CDR3 has 15 amino acids. The V and J ends lost 1 base and 5 bases, in that order; junction bases with no gene match: 4. DNA of the CDR3: TGTGCTAGTGGTTTGGGACAGGGGTACTATCAGCCCCAGCATTTT. It is translated as CASGLGQGYYQPQHF.

The J gene is TRBJ2-3, the V gene TRBV4-1; 9 nucleotides align to TRBD2. The J segment lost 4 bases and the V segment lost 6 bases, leaving 5 bases of the junction unmatched. The CDR3 is 14 residues long. Germline CDR1 reads MGHRA; CDR2 reads YSYEKL. CDR3 sequence: CASRRAGGADTQYF. The DNA for the CDR3 is TGCGCCAGCAGGCGAGCGGGGGGAGCAGATACGCAGTATTTT.

This clone appeared a single time. J is TRBJ1-2 and V is TRBV7-2; D is ambiguous. The CDR3 consists of 13 residues. V was pared by 6 bases and J by 4 bases, with 12 bases between. Germline CDR1 reads SGHTA; CDR2 reads FQGNSA. CDR3 region: CASRLDLVYGYTF. CDR3 bases: TGTGCCAGCAGACTTGACTTGGTCTATGGCTACACCTTC.

This clone was counted a single time. The rearrangement joins TRBV7-3 to TRBJ1-6; D ambiguous. The CDR3 is 15 amino acids. Germline CDR1 is SGHTA and CDR2 is FQGTGA. The ends were cut back, 0 bases at V and 5 bases at J, with 8 bases in the middle. CDR3 nucleotides: TGTGCCAGCAGCTTAACCGGGTATGATAATTCACCCCTCCACTTT. Its translation is CASSLTGYDNSPLHF.

The rearrangement links TRBV18 to TRBJ1-2, with D maybe TRBD1 (5 bases). The CDR3 contains 14 residues. V lost 2 bases and J 5 bases, leaving 12 bases between the germline ends. The germline CDR1 and CDR2 sequences are KGHSH and LQKENI. CDR3 in amino acids: CASSPSKGLYGYTF. The CDR3 DNA follows: TGTGCCAGCTCACCATCAAAGGGGCTGTATGGCTACACCTTC.

This chain connects TRBV11-2 to TRBJ2-3; tentative D call: TRBD2 (7 bases). Looked up from germline, CDR1 is SGHAT and CDR2 is FQNNGV. V lost 1 base, J lost 6 bases, and 14 bases lay in between. This CDR3 is 15 amino acids long. Here the CDR3 reads CASSLGGGLGDTQYF. CDR3 sequence (DNA): TGTGCCAGCAGCTTAGGGGGGGGCCTCGGGGATACGCAGTATTTT. Variable domain in full (rest from reference TRBV11-2 and TRBJ2-3): EAGVAQSPRYKIIEKRQSVAFWCNPISGHATLYWYQQILGQGPKLLIQFQNNGVVDDSQLPKDRFSAERLKGVDSTLKIQPAKLEDSAVYLCASSLGGGLGDTQYFGPGTRLTVL.

The chain carries TRBV19 and TRBJ1-6; D might be TRBD1 (6 bases). The ends were cut back, 7 bases at V and 8 bases at J, with 9 bases in the middle. Germline-derived CDR1 and CDR2 are LNHDA and SQIVND (reference sequence). The CDR3 is 12 amino acids. CDR3 sequence reads: CASTRGDSPLHF. Written as DNA, the CDR3 is TGTGCCAGTACCAGGGGCGATTCACCCCTCCACTTT.

This sequence joins TRBV5-1 and TRBJ1-1, with TRBD1 matching 8 bases. V shed 4 bases and J 4 bases; nucleotides not matched to a gene: 9. Germline CDR1 and CDR2: SGHRS and YFSETQ. The CDR3 is made up of 15 amino acids. CDR3 in amino acids: CASSPRGRGGTEAFF. CDR3 DNA sequence: TGCGCCAGCAGCCCCAGGGGGCGGGGAGGCACTGAAGCTTTCTTT. The full variable domain, completed using reference TRBV5-1 and TRBJ1-1, is KAGVTQTPRYLIKTRGQQVTLSCSPISGHRSVSWYQQTPGQGLQFLFEYFSETQRNKGNFPGRFSGRQFSNSRSEMNVSTLELGDSALYLCASSPRGRGGTEAFFGQGTRLTVV.

The CDR3 bases are TGTGCCAGTAGTCCGGGGGGGGGAATTCCCCAGCCCCAGCATTTT. This encodes CASSPGGGIPQPQHF. The chain links TRBV28 to TRBJ1-5; the D gene is possibly TRBD1 (5 bases). This CDR3 has 15 amino acids. The germline gives CDR1 MDHEN, CDR2 SYDVKM. The V gene lost 9 bases and the J gene lost 7 bases, with 22 bases spanning the gap.

The V and J genes are TRBV2 and TRBJ2-7, with 9 bases that match TRBD1. Germline V lookup: CDR1 SNHLY, CDR2 FYNNEI. There are 14 residues in the CDR3. After removal of 6 bases from V and 3 bases from J, the junction contained 6 bases not matched to a gene. The CDR3 sequence is CASRGQGTHYEQYF. Written as DNA, the CDR3 is TGTGCCAGCAGGGGACAGGGAACCCACTACGAGCAGTACTTC.

The V call is TRBV9, the J call TRBJ2-5; D is unresolved. Germline CDR1 and CDR2: SGDLS and YYNGEE. The CDR3 is 13 residues long. Trimming took off 10 bases at V and 0 bases at J, with 13 bases between the two ends. Here the CDR3 DNA reads TGTGCCTCCGGTAGTGGTGACCAAGAGACCCAGTACTTC. Translation gives CASGSGDQETQYF.

The chain couples TRBV9 to TRBJ1-2; D might be TRBD1 (5 bases). Germline values: CDR1 SGDLS, CDR2 YYNGEE. This CDR3 region has 16 residues. Trimming removed 4 bases from V and 8 bases from J, with 24 bases in between. CDR3 DNA: TGTGCCAGCAGCCCCGCAGGGCCCATCCCGGGCCGGGGCTACACCTTC. It yields the protein CASSPAGPIPGRGYTF. Full variable domain (rest looked up from reference TRBV9 and TRBJ1-2): DSGVTQTPKHLITATGQRVTLRCSPRSGDLSVYWYQQSLDQGLQFLIQYYNGEERAKGNILERFSAQQFPDLHSELNLSSLELGDSALYFCASSPAGPIPGRGYTFGSGTRLTVV.

The chain combines TRBV9 with TRBJ2-5, with TRBD1 identical over 8 bases. The CDR3 sequence is 14 residues long. V shed 6 bases, J shed 5 bases, and the junction held 9 bases outside the gene matches. CDR1 is SGDLS and CDR2 is YYNGEE in the germline V gene. CDR3 nucleotide sequence: TGTGCCAGCAACCAGGGGGCCTTTCGGGAGACCCAGTACTTC. This encodes CASNQGAFRETQYF.

The gene calls are TRBV6-5 and TRBJ2-5; D unclear. The J call could be wrong; TRBJ2-7 is a better fit for the DNA end. CDR1 is MNHEY and CDR2 is SVGAGI in the germline V gene. This CDR3 has 13 amino acids. The CDR3 protein is CASSQTPSYEQYF. The CDR3 region has the DNA TGTGCCAGCAGCCAAACTCCTTCCTACGAGCAGTACTTC.